Listed below are T cell receptor beta chains from one sample, sequenced in a study of human T cells and chemical hapten exposure. MiXCR, applied by TCRdb to the RACE reads, yields one record per CDR3 protein. This sample yields roughly 180,000 distinct CDR3 sequences, of which 20% to 25% are seen a single time; about 6.7% belongs to the top ten. This material consisted of whole blood, taken in connection with sensitization to the hapten diphenylcyclopropenone (DPC). These receptors originate from a woman in her forties or fifties with alopecia areata. Some clones in this sample may be carry-over from other donors' samples. The conserved cysteine and the conserved F or W are not part of the CDR3 here. Each record gives: V gene, CDR3 length, CDR3 protein.

>TRBV20-1|11
SAEGPGDTEAF
>TRBV28|13
ASSPVFGKSYEQY
>TRBV20-1|11
SGRVNSGDEQF
>TRBV2|13
ASSADGVAKNIQY
>TRBV20-1|14
SAPPGRQGANYGYT
>TRBV12-3/TRBV12-4|10
ASMGEARPQH
>TRBV7-6|12
ASSLAGSDTEAF
>TRBV6-1|13
ASSESYTNLRGQY
>TRBV11-2|13
ASSSIQGIDQPQH
>TRBV28|12
ASSMGGEHSPLH
>TRBV12-3/TRBV12-4|12
ASSFQGMNTEAF
>TRBV4-2|13
ASSHTTSGVYTQY
>TRBV3-1|13
ASSPLAFSYNEQF
>TRBV2|13
ASTIDRRGNQPQH
>TRBV7-2|14
ASSLESTSGTYEQY
>TRBV5-5|11
ASSLGGREELF
>TRBV13|14
ASSLVGEGLRETQY
>TRBV9|14
ASSVDPGNGYNEQF
>TRBV25-1|13
ASSQVTGPRYEQY
>TRBV20-1|15
SARIRDNAFSTDTQY
>TRBV7-8|13
ASSSTRIKYNEQF
>TRBV13|13
ASSLNRAGANVLT
>TRBV29-1|12
SVFPQGLNTEAF
>TRBV24-1|11
ATSDSVPGEQF